A selection of T cell receptor beta chains follows, all from one sample in a study of OX40 agonist ivuxolimab in advanced cancers. Assay used: immunoSEQ multiplex PCR; TCRdb lists only in-frame clones, some missing. The data contain about 53,000 clones, roughly 84% of them singletons. Source: CD4+ or CD8+ T cells sorted from blood, taken in a trial of the OX40 agonist ivuxolimab. The receptors shown here come from an adult with an advanced solid tumor such as melanoma, head and neck, liver or kidney cancer. CDR3s include the opening cysteine and the closing phenylalanine or tryptophan. A D gene is named only where the DNA matches it firmly. Where a row states a size, it is once, few, many or the class of an expanded clone; other rows omit it.

length	size	J	V	D	DNA	CDR3
16	NA	TRBJ2-7	TRBV6-5	NA	TGTGCCAGCAGTTACTCTGGCGGAATGAGCTCCTACGAGCAGTACTTC	CASSYSGGMSSYEQYF
15	NA	TRBJ2-7	TRBV13	TRBD2	TGTGCCAGCAGCTTAGGCCAGCGGGAGAACTACGAGCAGTACTTC	CASSLGQRENYEQYF
15	NA	TRBJ2-3	TRBV28	TRBD2	TGTGCCAGCAGTTTATGGACTAGCGGGAGTGATACGCAGTATTTT	CASSLWTSGSDTQYF
16	NA	TRBJ1-2	TRBV7-9	NA	TGTGCCAGCAGCTTAGCGTCATTCGGAGCCTTACATGGCTACACCTTC	CASSLASFGALHGYTF
14	NA	TRBJ2-1	TRBV7-3	NA	TGTGCCAGCAGCTTAATGCACAGTAACAATGAGCAGTTCTTC	CASSLMHSNNEQFF
15	NA	TRBJ2-2	TRBV19	TRBD2	TGTGCCAGTACCATTCGGGGGGTGAACACCGGGGAGCTGTTTTTT	CASTIRGVNTGELFF
13	NA	TRBJ2-1	TRBV21-1	NA	TGTGCCAGCAGCAGGACCTTAGGGCATGAGCAGTTCTTC	CASSRTLGHEQFF
15	NA	TRBJ1-4	TRBV7-7	TRBD1	TGTGCCAGCAGCTTAGGTGGGACAGATAATGAAAAACTGTTTTTT	CASSLGGTDNEKLFF
14	once	TRBJ1-1	TRBV4-1	TRBD1	TGCGCCAGCAGCCACCCGACAGGGGGCACTGAAGCTTTCTTT	CASSHPTGGTEAFF
17	NA	TRBJ2-4	TRBV9	NA	TGTGCCAGCAGCGTAGGCCAAGGGGGAGGGTCCAAAAACATTCAGTACTTC	CASSVGQGGGSKNIQYF